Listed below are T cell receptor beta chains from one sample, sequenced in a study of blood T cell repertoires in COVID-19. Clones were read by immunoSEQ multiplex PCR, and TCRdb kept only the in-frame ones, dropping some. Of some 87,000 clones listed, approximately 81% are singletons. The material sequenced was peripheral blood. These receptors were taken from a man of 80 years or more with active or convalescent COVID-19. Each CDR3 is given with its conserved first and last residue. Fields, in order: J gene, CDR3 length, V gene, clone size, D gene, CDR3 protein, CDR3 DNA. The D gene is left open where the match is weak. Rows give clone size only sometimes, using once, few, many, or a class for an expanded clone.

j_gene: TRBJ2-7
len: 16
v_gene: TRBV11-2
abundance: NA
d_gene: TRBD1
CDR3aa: CASSSDHRGSSYEQYF
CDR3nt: TGTGCCAGCAGCTCCGACCACAGGGGGAGTTCGTACGAGCAGTACTTC

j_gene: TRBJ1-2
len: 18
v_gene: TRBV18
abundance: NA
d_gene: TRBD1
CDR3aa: CASSRQPGTAWGNYGYTF
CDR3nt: TGTGCCAGCTCACGCCAACCTGGGACAGCCTGGGGAAACTATGGCTACACCTTC

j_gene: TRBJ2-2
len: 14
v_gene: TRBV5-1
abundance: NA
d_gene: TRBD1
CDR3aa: CASSPGQGPGELFF
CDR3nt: TGCGCCAGCAGCCCCGGACAGGGTCCCGGGGAGCTGTTTTTT

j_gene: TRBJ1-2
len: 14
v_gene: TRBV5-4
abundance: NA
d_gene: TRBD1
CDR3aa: CASSLQGANYGYTF
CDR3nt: TGTGCCAGCAGCCTACAGGGGGCAAACTATGGCTACACCTTC

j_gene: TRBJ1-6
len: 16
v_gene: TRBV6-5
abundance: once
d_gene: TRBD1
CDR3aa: CASSSPAGTEHSPLHF
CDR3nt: TGTGCCAGCAGTTCCCCGGCCGGGACAGAGCATTCACCCCTCCACTTT

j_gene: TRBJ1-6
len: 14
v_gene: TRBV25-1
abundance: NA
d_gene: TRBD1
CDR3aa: CASMPGTENSPLHF
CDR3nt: TGTGCCAGCATGCCAGGGACAGAAAATTCACCCCTCCACTTT

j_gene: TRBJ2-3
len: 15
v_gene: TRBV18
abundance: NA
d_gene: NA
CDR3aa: CASSPAVTGTDTQYF
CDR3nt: TGTGCCAGCTCACCAGCGGTTACGGGCACAGATACGCAGTATTTT

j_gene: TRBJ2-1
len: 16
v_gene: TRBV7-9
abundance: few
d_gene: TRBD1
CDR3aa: CASSSTLPIQGNEQFF
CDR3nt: TGTGCCAGCAGCTCTACCCTCCCTATACAGGGGAATGAGCAGTTCTTC

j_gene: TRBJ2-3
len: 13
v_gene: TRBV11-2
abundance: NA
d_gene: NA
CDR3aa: CASSLGAPDTQYF
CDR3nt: TGTGCCAGCTCCTTAGGAGCCCCAGATACGCAGTATTTT

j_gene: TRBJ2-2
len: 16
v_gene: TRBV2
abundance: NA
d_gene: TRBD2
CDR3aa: CASSSGLAGWTGELFF
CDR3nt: TGTGCCAGCAGTTCAGGACTAGCGGGGTGGACCGGGGAGCTGTTTTTT

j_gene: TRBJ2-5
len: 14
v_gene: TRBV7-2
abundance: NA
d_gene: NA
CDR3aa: CASSPWGGEETQYF
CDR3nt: TGTGCCAGCAGCCCCTGGGGCGGAGAAGAGACCCAGTACTTC

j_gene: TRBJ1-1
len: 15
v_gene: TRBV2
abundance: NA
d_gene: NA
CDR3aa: CASIPGGTLNTEAFF
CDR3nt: TGTGCCAGCATTCCGGGGGGGACCCTGAACACTGAAGCTTTCTTT

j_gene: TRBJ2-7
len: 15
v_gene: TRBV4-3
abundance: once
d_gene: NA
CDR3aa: CASSQVLGTMHEQYF
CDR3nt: TGCGCCAGCAGCCAAGTTCTCGGTACTATGCACGAGCAGTACTTC

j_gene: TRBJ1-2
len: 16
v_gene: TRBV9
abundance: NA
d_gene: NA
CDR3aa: CASSVTGSWADYGYTF
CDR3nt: TGTGCCAGCAGCGTTACCGGGAGCTGGGCGGACTATGGCTACACCTTC

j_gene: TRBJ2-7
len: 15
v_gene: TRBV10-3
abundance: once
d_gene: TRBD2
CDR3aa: CAISLGTSGSYEQYF
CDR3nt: TGTGCCATCAGTCTGGGGACTAGCGGCTCCTACGAGCAGTACTTC

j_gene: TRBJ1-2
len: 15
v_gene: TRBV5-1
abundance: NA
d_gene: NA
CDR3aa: CASSLSGPSSYGYTF
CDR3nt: TGCGCCAGCAGCTTGTCAGGGCCTTCGTCCTATGGCTACACCTTC

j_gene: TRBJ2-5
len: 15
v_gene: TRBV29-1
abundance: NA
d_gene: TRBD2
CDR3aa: CSVEGLAGDQETQYF
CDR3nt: TGCAGCGTTGAAGGCCTAGCGGGGGACCAAGAGACCCAGTACTTC

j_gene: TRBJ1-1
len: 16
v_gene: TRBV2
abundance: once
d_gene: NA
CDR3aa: CASSEGRLGVYTEAFF
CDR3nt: TGTGCCAGCAGTGAAGGGCGGCTGGGAGTATACACTGAAGCTTTCTTT

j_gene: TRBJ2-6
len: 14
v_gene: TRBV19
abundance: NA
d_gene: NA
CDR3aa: CASSIYSGANVLTF
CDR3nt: TGTGCCAGTAGTATTTACTCCGGGGCCAACGTCCTGACTTTC

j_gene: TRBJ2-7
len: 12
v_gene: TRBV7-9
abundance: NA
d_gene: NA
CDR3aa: CASSLAGGEQYF
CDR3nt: TGTGCCAGCAGCTTAGCGGGGGGCGAGCAGTACTTC

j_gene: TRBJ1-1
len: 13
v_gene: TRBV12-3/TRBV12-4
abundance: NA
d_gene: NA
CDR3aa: CASSGQGHTEAFF
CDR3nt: TGTGCCAGCAGCGGGCAGGGCCACACTGAAGCTTTCTTT

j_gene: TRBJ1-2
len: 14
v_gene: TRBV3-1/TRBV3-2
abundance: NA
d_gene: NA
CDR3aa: CASSQVEGLEGYTF
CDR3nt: TGTGCCAGCAGCCAAGTTGAGGGTTTGGAGGGCTACACCTTC

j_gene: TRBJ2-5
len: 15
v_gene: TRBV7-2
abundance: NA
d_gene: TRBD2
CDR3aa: CASSAVAGEAETQYF
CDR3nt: TGTGCCAGCAGCGCCGTAGCGGGGGAGGCAGAGACCCAGTACTTC

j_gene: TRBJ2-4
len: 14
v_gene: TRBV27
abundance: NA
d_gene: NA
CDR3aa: CASSPRGTKNIQYF
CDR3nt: TGTGCCAGCAGCCCCAGGGGAACCAAAAACATTCAGTACTTC

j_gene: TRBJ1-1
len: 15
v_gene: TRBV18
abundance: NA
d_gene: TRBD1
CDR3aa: CASSITGQGPTEAFF
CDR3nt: TGTGCCAGCTCTATAACCGGACAGGGTCCCACTGAAGCTTTCTTT

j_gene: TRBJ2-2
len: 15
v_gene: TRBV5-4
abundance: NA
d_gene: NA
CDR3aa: CASSLAGVLTGELFF
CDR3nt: TGTGCCAGCAGCTTGGCGGGAGTCCTCACCGGGGAGCTGTTTTTT

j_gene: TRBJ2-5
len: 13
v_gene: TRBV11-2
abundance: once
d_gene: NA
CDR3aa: CASSLARPETQYF
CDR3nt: TGTGCCAGCAGCTTAGCTAGACCCGAGACCCAGTACTTC

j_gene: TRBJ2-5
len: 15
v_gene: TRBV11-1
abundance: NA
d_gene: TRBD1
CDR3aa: CASSSDRVWEETQYF
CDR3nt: TGTGCCAGCAGCTCGGACAGGGTCTGGGAAGAGACCCAGTACTTC

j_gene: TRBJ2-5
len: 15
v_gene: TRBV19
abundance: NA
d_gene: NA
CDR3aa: CASTIAEGPRQTQYF
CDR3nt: TGTGCCAGTACCATAGCGGAGGGTCCCCGACAGACCCAGTACTTC

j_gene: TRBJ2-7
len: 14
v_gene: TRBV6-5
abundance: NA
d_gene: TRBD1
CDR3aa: CASSLDRGSYEQYF
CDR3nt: TGTGCCAGCAGTTTGGACAGGGGATCTTACGAGCAGTACTTC

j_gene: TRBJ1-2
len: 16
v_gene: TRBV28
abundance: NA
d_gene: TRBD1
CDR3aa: CASSTSGTGEFYGYTF
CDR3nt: TGTGCCAGCAGTACATCCGGGACAGGAGAGTTCTATGGCTACACCTTC

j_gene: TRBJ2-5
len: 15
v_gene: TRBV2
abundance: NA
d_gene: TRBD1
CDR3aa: CASSDPGQGQETQYF
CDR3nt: TGTGCCAGCAGCGATCCGGGACAGGGTCAAGAGACCCAGTACTTC

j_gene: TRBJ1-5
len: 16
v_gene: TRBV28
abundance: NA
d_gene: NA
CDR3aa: CASSQTAGVRNQPQHF
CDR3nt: TGTGCCAGCAGCCAGACGGCGGGTGTGAGGAATCAGCCCCAGCATTTT

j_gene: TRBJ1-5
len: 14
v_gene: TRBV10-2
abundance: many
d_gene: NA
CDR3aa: CASSESGYNQPQHF
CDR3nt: TGCGCCAGCAGTGAATCAGGGTACAATCAGCCCCAGCATTTT

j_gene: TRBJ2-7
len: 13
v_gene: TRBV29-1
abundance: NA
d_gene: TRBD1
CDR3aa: CSVLDRGTHEQYF
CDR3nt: TGCAGCGTTCTCGACAGGGGGACCCACGAGCAGTACTTC

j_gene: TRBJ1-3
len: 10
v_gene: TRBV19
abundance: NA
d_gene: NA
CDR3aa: CASAEGTIYF
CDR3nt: TGTGCCAGCGCCGAGGGCACCATATATTTT

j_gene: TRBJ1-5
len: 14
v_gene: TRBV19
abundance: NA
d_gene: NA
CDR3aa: CASSIRTDNQPQHF
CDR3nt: TGTGCCAGTAGTATTAGGACAGATAATCAGCCCCAGCATTTT

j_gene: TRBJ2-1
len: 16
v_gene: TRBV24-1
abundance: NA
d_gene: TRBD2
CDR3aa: CATSDGISGVYNEQFF
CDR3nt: TGTGCCACCAGTGATGGGATTAGCGGGGTGTACAATGAGCAGTTCTTC

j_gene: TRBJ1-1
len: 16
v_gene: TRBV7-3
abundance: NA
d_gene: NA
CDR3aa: CASSPHSSGYMNEAFF
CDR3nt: TGTGCCAGCAGCCCACACTCAAGCGGGTATATGAATGAAGCTTTCTTT

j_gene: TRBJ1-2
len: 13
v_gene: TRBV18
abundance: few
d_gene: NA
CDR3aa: CASSPQGLYGYTF
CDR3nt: TGTGCCAGCTCACCCCAGGGCCTCTATGGCTACACCTTC